A single sample gave rise to the 21 T cell receptor beta chains below, sequenced in a study of shared clonotypes between healthy human individuals. Produced via immunoSEQ multiplex PCR; TCRdb's table is partial and in-frame only. The sample holds 800,000 to 1,200,000 clones, 78% seen once. Sequenced sample: memory CD4+ T cells from PBMCs. Documented subset: CD45RA-negative fraction. These receptors were obtained from a man aged 18 to 30 in good health. Some clones in this sample may be carry-over from other donors' samples.

The gene calls are TRBV27 and TRBJ1-5, with TRBD1 identical over 7 bases. CDR3 size: 14 residues. Germline assignment: CDR1 MNHEY and CDR2 SMNVEV (reference sequence). J was trimmed by 3 bases and V by 6 bases; bases with no gene match: 5. In DNA form, the CDR3 reads TGTGCCAGCAGCCCGACAGGGCACAATCAGCCCCAGCATTTT. Protein: CASSPTGHNQPQHF.

The DNA of the CDR3 is TGTGCCAGCAGCTTGTTTAGCGGGTCGTTTGGGGATGAAAAACTGTTTTTT. Encoded protein: CASSLFSGSFGDEKLFF. The rearrangement joins TRBV5-6 to TRBJ1-4; D is ambiguous. The ends were cut back, 1 base at V and 6 bases at J, with 19 bases in the middle. This CDR3 has 17 amino acids. Per germline, CDR1 SGHDT and CDR2 YYEEEE.

As concerns this clone: This CDR3 is also generated by other DNA sequences in the sample. The genes are TRBV5-1 and TRBJ1-2; D may be TRBD1 (5 bases). Germline lookup yields CDR1 SGHRS and CDR2 YFSETQ. CDR3 length: 14 residues. With 1 base removed from V and 4 bases from J, the gap between germline ends came to 11 bases. This CDR3 is CASSLSGGGYGYTF. For the CDR3, the DNA is TGCGCCAGCAGCTTGAGTGGGGGTGGCTATGGCTACACCTTC. The full variable domain, its missing parts supplied by reference TRBV5-1 and TRBJ1-2, is KAGVTQTPRYLIKTRGQQVTLSCSPISGHRSVSWYQQTPGQGLQFLFEYFSETQRNKGNFPGRFSGRQFSNSRSEMNVSTLELGDSALYLCASSLSGGGYGYTFGSGTRLTVV.

The CDR3 protein is CASSFDGTGGDQPQHF. Written as DNA, the CDR3 is TGTGCCAGCAGTTTTGATGGGACAGGGGGCGATCAGCCCCAGCATTTT. This chain joins TRBV28 and TRBJ1-5, with TRBD1 matching over 12 bases. V shed 3 bases and J 5 bases; nucleotides not matched to a gene: 5. The CDR3 runs to 16 residues. Germline lookup yields CDR1 MDHEN and CDR2 SYDVKM.

DNA for the CDR3: TGTGCCAGCTCACCAGATCAGGGGGCGTCAGGGTCACCCCTCCACTTT. As protein: CASSPDQGASGSPLHF. This chain joins TRBV18 and TRBJ1-6; the match to TRBD1 covers 8 bases. V lost 2 bases to trimming and J lost 10 bases; unmatched junction nucleotides: 10. Germline assignment: CDR1 KGHSH and CDR2 LQKENI. The CDR3 covers 16 residues.

The chain has TRBV28 and TRBJ2-1, with 7 bases that match TRBD2. Germline loops: CDR1 MDHEN, CDR2 SYDVKM. Trimming at V came to 4 bases and at J to 0 bases, leaving 6 bases not matched to a gene. There are 16 residues in the CDR3. CDR3 sequence: CASSSVAGSSYNEQFF. The CDR3 nucleotides are TGTGCCAGCAGTTCTGTAGCGGGTAGCTCCTACAATGAGCAGTTCTTC.

This clone showed up just a few times. The chain uses TRBV19 and TRBJ2-7, with TRBD1 matching over 7 bases. V shed 6 bases and J 4 bases; nucleotides not matched to a gene: 3. CDR1 is LNHDA and CDR2 is SQIVND in the germline V gene (reference sequence). The CDR3 is made up of 12 amino acids. CDR3 coding DNA: TGTGCCAGTAGCCGGACAGGATACGAGCAGTACTTC. Residues: CASSRTGYEQYF.

The sample holds one count of this clone. The chain carries TRBV27 and TRBJ2-3, with D tentatively TRBD1 (6 bases). CDR1 is MNHEY, CDR2 SMNVEV, per germline (reference sequence). The V gene lost 8 bases and the J gene lost 6 bases, with 24 bases spanning the gap. The CDR3 contains 16 residues. CDR3 nucleotides: TGTGCCAGCGGCGGTGGGGCGACAGGAGACTTGGATACGCAGTATTTT. This codes for CASGGGATGDLDTQYF.

V gene TRBV7-3 combines with J gene TRBJ2-3, with D possibly being TRBD1 (6 bases). Deletions cut 8 bases from V and 4 bases from J, with 16 bases between. The CDR3 extends over 14 amino acids. Germline lookup yields CDR1 SGHTA and CDR2 FQGTGA. The DNA for the CDR3 is TGTGCCAGCGGGGTTCAGGGGTCCTCAGATACGCAGTATTTT. Translation: CASGVQGSSDTQYF.

The chain uses TRBV27 and TRBJ1-4; the D is unclear. Trimming removed 6 bases from V and 10 bases from J, with 15 bases in between. Germline CDR1 MNHEY, CDR2 SMNVEV (reference sequence). There are 13 residues in the CDR3. CDR3 region: CASSPRSLGKLFF. The CDR3 DNA sequence: TGTGCCAGCAGCCCGCGCAGTCTGGGAAAACTGTTTTTT.

This clone appeared a few times. The J gene is TRBJ1-1, the V gene TRBV2, with D perhaps TRBD1 (6 bases). The CDR3 is 11 amino acids. V gave up 6 bases and J gave up 11 bases, with 13 bases separating them. From germline, CDR1 is SNHLY and CDR2 FYNNEI. CDR3 sequence: CASSVGGDAFF. The DNA for the CDR3 is TGTGCCAGCAGCGTTGGGGGCGATGCTTTCTTT. The entire variable domain, with the rest obtained from reference TRBV2 and TRBJ1-1, is as follows: EPEVTQTPSHQVTQMGQEVILRCVPISNHLYFYWYRQILGQKVEFLVSFYNNEISEKSEIFDDQFSVERPDGSNFTLKIRSTKLEDSAMYFCASSVGGDAFFGQGTRLTVV.

This chain connects TRBV5-4 to TRBJ2-3, with D perhaps being TRBD1 or TRBD2 (7 bases each). V dropped 4 bases and J dropped 5 bases, with 14 bases sitting between them. The CDR3 consists of 14 residues. Germline V gene sequence: CDR1 SGHNT, CDR2 YYREEE (reference sequence). Here the CDR3 DNA reads TGTGCCAGCAGCGCCAGGGGGGAGGGAGATACGCAGTATTTT. Translating it yields CASSARGEGDTQYF.

V usage is TRBV25-1 and J usage is TRBJ1-3, with D possibly TRBD1 on 5 matching bases. CDR1 is MGHDK, CDR2 SYGVNS, per germline. The CDR3 consists of 13 residues. Trimming took off 8 bases at V and 11 bases at J, with 19 bases between the two ends. As DNA, the CDR3 is TGTGCCAGCGAGAACCCTGGGGGATTTCCCATATATTTT. This translates into CASENPGGFPIYF.

This clone was counted ten times or more. The J gene is TRBJ1-5, the V gene TRBV15; D ambiguous. The germline CDR1 and CDR2 sequences are LNHNV and YYDKDF (reference sequence). V lost 2 bases and J lost 3, with 14 bases in between. This CDR3 comprises 16 residues. CDR3 bases: TGTGCCACCAGCAGAAACGCCCCACGGATCAATCAGCCCCAGCATTTT. Its protein product is CATSRNAPRINQPQHF.

The V and J genes are TRBV10-1 and TRBJ2-6; TRBD2 aligns across 10 bases. Per germline, CDR1 WNHNN and CDR2 SYGVQD (reference sequence). Trimming cost V 6 bases and J 1 base; bases outside gene matches: 12. The CDR3 has 19 amino acids. The CDR3 spells CASSHPGTSECSGANVLTF. In DNA, the CDR3 is TGCGCCAGCAGCCACCCGGGGACTAGCGAATGTTCTGGGGCCAACGTCCTGACTTTC.

The chain joins TRBV2 to TRBJ2-5; TRBD1 matches 7 bases. The J segment lost 5 bases and the V segment lost 9 bases, leaving 6 bases of the junction unmatched. CDR1 and CDR2 (germline): SNHLY, FYNNEI. The CDR3 is made up of 12 amino acids. CDR3: CARTGLGETQYF. The CDR3 region has the DNA TGTGCCAGGACAGGGCTTGGGGAGACCCAGTACTTC.

V is TRBV29-1 and J is TRBJ2-5, with 7 bases matching TRBD2. Germline CDR1 SQVTM, CDR2 ANQGSEA. The CDR3 loop spans 12 amino acids. This chain's CDR3 is CSQMGGEETQYF. In DNA, the CDR3 is TGCAGTCAGATGGGGGGGGAAGAGACCCAGTACTTC.

Worth noting for this clone: The sample has other DNA sequences that encode this CDR3 too. The chain has TRBV7-2 and TRBJ2-7; 9 positions agree with TRBD2. This CDR3 has 15 amino acids. Looked up from germline, CDR1 is SGHTA and CDR2 is FQGNSA. Trimming removed 0 bases from V and 2 bases from J; junction bases left unmatched: 2. CDR3 sequence (DNA): TGTGCCAGCAGCTTAGCCGCGGGAGGGGCCTACGAGCAGTACTTC. Protein product: CASSLAAGGAYEQYF.

This clone came up many times. The rearrangement joins TRBV2 to TRBJ2-1; weak D call: TRBD2 (6 bases). CDR3 length: 14 amino acids. Trimming cost V 8 bases and J 5 bases, with 16 bases left between them. CDR1 is SNHLY, CDR2 FYNNEI, per germline. CDR3 sequence: CASDEGLINNEQFF. Written as DNA, the CDR3 is TGTGCCAGCGATGAGGGACTGATTAACAATGAGCAGTTCTTC.

As to this clone: An end of the junction differs from the germline gene, which may be a read error. This sequence joins TRBV18 and TRBJ2-2; D gene uncertain. The CDR3 runs to 16 residues. Germline CDR1 KGHSH, CDR2 LQKENI. CDR3 region: CASSPLGQLNTGELFF. The CDR3 DNA sequence: TGTGCCAGCTCGCCACTTGGGCAGCTGAACACCGGGGAGCTGTTTTTT.

The genes are TRBV6-5 and TRBJ2-7; D tentatively fits TRBD1 or TRBD2 (5 bases each). This CDR3 has 13 amino acids. The germline CDR1 and CDR2 sequences are MNHEY and SVGAGI. V was trimmed by 7 bases and J by 3 bases, leaving 13 bases between them. The CDR3 reads CASKPGTYYEQYF. CDR3 nucleotide sequence: TGTGCCAGCAAACCCGGGACGTACTACGAGCAGTACTTC.